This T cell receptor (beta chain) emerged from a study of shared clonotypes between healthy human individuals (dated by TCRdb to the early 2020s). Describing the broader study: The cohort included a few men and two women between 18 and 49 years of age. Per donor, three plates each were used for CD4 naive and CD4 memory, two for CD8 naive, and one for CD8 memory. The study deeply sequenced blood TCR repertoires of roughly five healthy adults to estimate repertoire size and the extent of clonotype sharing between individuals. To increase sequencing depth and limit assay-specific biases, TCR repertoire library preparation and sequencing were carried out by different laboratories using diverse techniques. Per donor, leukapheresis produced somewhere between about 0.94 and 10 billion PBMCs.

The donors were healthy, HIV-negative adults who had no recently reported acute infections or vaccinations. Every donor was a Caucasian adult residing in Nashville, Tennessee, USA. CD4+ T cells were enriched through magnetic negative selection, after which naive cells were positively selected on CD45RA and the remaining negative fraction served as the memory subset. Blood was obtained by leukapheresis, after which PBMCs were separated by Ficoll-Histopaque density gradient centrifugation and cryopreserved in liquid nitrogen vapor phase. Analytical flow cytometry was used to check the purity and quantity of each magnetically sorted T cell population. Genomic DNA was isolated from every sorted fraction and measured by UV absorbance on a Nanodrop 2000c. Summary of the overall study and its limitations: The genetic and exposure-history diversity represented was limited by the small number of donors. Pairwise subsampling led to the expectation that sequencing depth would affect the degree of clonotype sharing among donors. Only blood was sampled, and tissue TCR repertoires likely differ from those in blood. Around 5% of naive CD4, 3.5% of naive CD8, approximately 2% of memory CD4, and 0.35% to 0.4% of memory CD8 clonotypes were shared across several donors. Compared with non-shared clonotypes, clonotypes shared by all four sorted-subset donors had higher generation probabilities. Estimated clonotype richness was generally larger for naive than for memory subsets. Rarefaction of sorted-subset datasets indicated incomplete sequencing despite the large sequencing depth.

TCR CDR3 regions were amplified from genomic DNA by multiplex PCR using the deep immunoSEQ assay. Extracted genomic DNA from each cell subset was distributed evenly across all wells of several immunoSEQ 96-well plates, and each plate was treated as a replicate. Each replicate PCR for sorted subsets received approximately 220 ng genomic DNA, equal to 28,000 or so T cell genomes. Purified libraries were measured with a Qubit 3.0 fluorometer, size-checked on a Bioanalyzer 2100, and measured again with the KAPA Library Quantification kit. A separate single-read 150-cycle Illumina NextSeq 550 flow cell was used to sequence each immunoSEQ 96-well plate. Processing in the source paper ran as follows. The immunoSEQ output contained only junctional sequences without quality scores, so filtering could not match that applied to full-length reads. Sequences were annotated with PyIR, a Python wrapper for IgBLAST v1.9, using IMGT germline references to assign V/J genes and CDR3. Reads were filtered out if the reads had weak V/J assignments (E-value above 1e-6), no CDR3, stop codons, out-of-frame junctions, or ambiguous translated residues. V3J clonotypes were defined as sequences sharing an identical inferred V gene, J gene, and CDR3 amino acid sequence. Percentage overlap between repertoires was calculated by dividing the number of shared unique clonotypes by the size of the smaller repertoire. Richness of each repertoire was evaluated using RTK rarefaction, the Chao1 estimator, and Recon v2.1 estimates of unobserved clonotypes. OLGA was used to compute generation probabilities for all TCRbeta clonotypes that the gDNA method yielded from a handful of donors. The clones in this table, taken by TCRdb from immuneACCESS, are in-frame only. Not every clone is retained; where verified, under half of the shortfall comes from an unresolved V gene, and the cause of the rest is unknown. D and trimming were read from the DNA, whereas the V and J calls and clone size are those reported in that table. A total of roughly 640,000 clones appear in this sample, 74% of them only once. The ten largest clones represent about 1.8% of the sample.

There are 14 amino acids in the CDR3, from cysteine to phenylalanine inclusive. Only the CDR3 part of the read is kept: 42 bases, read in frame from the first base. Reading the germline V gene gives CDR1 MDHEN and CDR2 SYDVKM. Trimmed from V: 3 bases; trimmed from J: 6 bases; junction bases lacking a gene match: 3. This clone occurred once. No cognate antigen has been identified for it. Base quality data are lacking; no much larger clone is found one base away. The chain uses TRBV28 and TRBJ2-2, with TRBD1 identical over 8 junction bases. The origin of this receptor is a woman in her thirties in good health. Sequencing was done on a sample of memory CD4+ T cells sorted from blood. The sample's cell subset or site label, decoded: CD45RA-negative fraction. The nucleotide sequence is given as TGTGCCAGCAGTTTCAGGGGGCGCTCCGGGGAGCTGTTTTTT. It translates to CASSFRGRSGELFF.